The 8 T cell receptor beta chains below come from one sample, sequenced in a study of blood T cells in healthy people across ages. A J-beta primer mix and a sample-barcoded 5' primer were used in a second PCR of about 7 to 12 cycles. One entry per CDR3 protein, called by TCRdb with MiXCR from the 5' RACE reads. This table has 1.5 million to 2 million distinct CDR3 sequences, about 28% appearing once. The sample consisted of blood. The receptors were gathered from a woman younger than 45 in good health.

This clonotype has only a few counts. This chain uses TRBV29-1 with TRBJ1-2, with 10 nucleotides matching TRBD1. From germline, CDR1 is SQVTM and CDR2 ANQGSEA. The CDR3 has 11 amino acids. V dropped 7 bases and J dropped 8; count of bases not matched to a gene: 4. For the CDR3, the DNA is TGCAGCGGTGTGACAGGGGGCGGCTACACCTTC. Translated, it gives CSGVTGGGYTF.

This sequence joins TRBV25-1 and TRBJ2-4; 9 positions match TRBD1. CDR1 and CDR2 (germline): MGHDK, SYGVNS. The CDR3 has 14 residues. Trimming cost V 6 bases and J 13 bases; bases outside gene matches: 13. Written as DNA, the CDR3 is TGTGCCAGCAGAGGGACCGGGACAGGGCCACAGCAGTACTTC. Amino acids: CASRGTGTGPQQYF.

V usage is TRBV5-1 and J usage is TRBJ1-6; D gene unclear. The V and J ends lost 0 bases and 8 bases respectively, with 6 bases between them. Per germline, CDR1 SGHRS and CDR2 YFSETQ. The CDR3 is 13 residues long. In DNA form, the CDR3 reads TGCGCCAGCAGCTTGGACCAAGATTCACCCCTCCACTTT. Encoded protein: CASSLDQDSPLHF.

This clonotype was observed a few times. V gene TRBV6-6 combines with J gene TRBJ1-5; no firm D call. Trimming left V 6 bases short and J 5 bases short, with 17 bases between. The length of the CDR3 is 15 residues. The germline V gene encodes CDR1 MNHNY and CDR2 SVGAGI (reference sequence). CDR3 residues: CASRARGQVHQPQHF. DNA of the CDR3: TGTGCCAGCAGAGCTCGAGGGCAGGTCCATCAGCCCCAGCATTTT.

This clonotype has just one count. The chain links TRBV2 to TRBJ1-5, with 7 bases aligning to TRBD1. V lost 5 bases to trimming and J lost 2 bases; unmatched junction nucleotides: 6. Germline-derived CDR1 and CDR2 are SNHLY and FYNNEI. The CDR3 is 15 residues long. CDR3 coding DNA: TGTGCCAGCAGTACTCAGGGGGAGGGCAATCAGCCCCAGCATTTT. Translation: CASSTQGEGNQPQHF.

A single count supports this clonotype. This may be a read error: a much more frequent sequence differs by one nucleotide. The CDR3 DNA is TGTGCCAGCAGACCGACAGTTGAGCAAGCATCCAAAAACATTCAGTACTTC. This codes for CASRPTVEQASKNIQYF. V usage is TRBV27 and J usage is TRBJ2-4; a weak D match, TRBD1 (5 bases). Germline loops: CDR1 MNHEY, CDR2 SMNVEV (reference sequence). The CDR3 contains 17 residues. V was shortened by 6 bases and J by 2 bases, with 20 bases between the two germline ends.

This chain connects TRBV20-1 to TRBJ2-1, with 12 bases aligning to TRBD2. The trim removed 5 bases at V and 4 bases at J, leaving 6 bases unmatched. Per germline, CDR1 DFQATT and CDR2 SNEGSKA (reference sequence). The CDR3 runs to 15 residues. CDR3 loop: CSASSGGETYNEQFF. CDR3 coding DNA: TGCAGTGCTTCTAGCGGGGGGGAAACATACAATGAGCAGTTCTTC.

J is TRBJ1-2 and V is TRBV30; a weak D match, TRBD1 (5 bases). CDR1 is GTSNPN, CDR2 SVGIG, per germline (reference sequence). The V gene lost 0 bases and the J gene lost 4 bases, with 15 bases spanning the gap. This CDR3 is 15 amino acids long. CDR3 sequence (DNA): TGTGCCTGGAGTGTGTCATCAGGGAGGCCCTATGGCTACACCTTC. Encoded protein: CAWSVSSGRPYGYTF.